Listed below are T cell receptor beta chains from one sample, sequenced in a study of cytomegalovirus exposure and HLA in healthy donors. Only in-frame clones appear in the TCRdb table, and some are missing; sequencing was by immunoSEQ multiplex PCR. The sample consists of 150,000 to 250,000 clones, about four fifths of them appearing once. Sequencing was done on a sample of PBMCs. The receptor set was obtained from a girl aged 10-17 years in good health and CMV-seropositive. Both conserved end residues are trimmed from each CDR3. Some rows mark clone size as missing; the rest say once, few, many or name a class of expanded clone.

CDR3aa: SASQSETQY; len: 9; abundance: .; j_gene: TRBJ2-5; v_gene: TRBV20-1
CDR3aa: ASSVPLGAGGPGEQF; len: 15; abundance: .; j_gene: TRBJ2-1; v_gene: TRBV7-2
CDR3aa: ASSAGTSGDTQY; len: 12; abundance: .; j_gene: TRBJ2-3; v_gene: TRBV7-7
CDR3aa: ASTGQGAFREQF; len: 12; abundance: .; j_gene: TRBJ2-1; v_gene: TRBV6-1
CDR3aa: ASTPDRVETEAF; len: 12; abundance: .; j_gene: TRBJ1-1; v_gene: TRBV19
CDR3aa: ASSLDPAGNQPQH; len: 13; abundance: once; j_gene: TRBJ1-5; v_gene: TRBV5-4
CDR3aa: ASRPDRVYGYT; len: 11; abundance: .; j_gene: TRBJ1-2; v_gene: TRBV27
CDR3aa: ASSQEYPGGGSYEQY; len: 15; abundance: .; j_gene: TRBJ2-7; v_gene: TRBV4-1
CDR3aa: ASSSRENNQPQH; len: 12; abundance: .; j_gene: TRBJ1-5; v_gene: TRBV13
CDR3aa: ASSPGPGFYEQY; len: 12; abundance: .; j_gene: TRBJ2-7; v_gene: TRBV7-2
CDR3aa: ASSEGTSERTTGELF; len: 15; abundance: .; j_gene: TRBJ2-2; v_gene: TRBV4-2
CDR3aa: ASSLGYEGLDNSPLH; len: 15; abundance: few; j_gene: TRBJ1-6; v_gene: TRBV5-8
CDR3aa: ASSPNDLAQETQY; len: 13; abundance: .; j_gene: TRBJ2-5; v_gene: TRBV5-5
CDR3aa: ASSIVEKTRISGGAHNEQF; len: 19; abundance: .; j_gene: TRBJ2-1; v_gene: TRBV19
CDR3aa: ASSPMALKTGGDYIGNTEAF; len: 20; abundance: few; j_gene: TRBJ1-1; v_gene: TRBV4-1
CDR3aa: ASSLSGVETQY; len: 11; abundance: .; j_gene: TRBJ2-5; v_gene: TRBV7-9
CDR3aa: ASSLGQMEEKLF; len: 12; abundance: .; j_gene: TRBJ1-4; v_gene: TRBV7-2
CDR3aa: ASSQARGLAGNTIY; len: 14; abundance: .; j_gene: TRBJ1-3; v_gene: TRBV4-3